The source of this T cell receptor (beta chain) is a study of cytotoxic CD8 clonotypes in ibrutinib-treated CLL. The overall study: Among patients, some 24 responded partially and 2 completely; roughly 14 then stayed remitted and 12 progressed after median around 68 months. Mean productive templates were under 260,000; mean productive rearrangements were approximately 94,000.

Worth noting for this clone: Antigen unknown.

Findings and caveats of the study: Measured clonality at baseline was greater than in age-matched healthy donors and tracked with circulating CD8+ T-cell counts. The study found clonality rose at ibrutinib response, then fell toward baseline at progression.

Sequencing used immunoSEQ multiplex PCR; TCRdb keeps in-frame clones, though not all of them. This table holds approximately 22,000 clones, over 70% found once. This receptor was identified in a human donor with chronic lymphocytic leukemia. This specimen consisted of PBMCs, obtained before ibrutinib treatment.

The DNA of the CDR3 is TGTGCCAGTAGTCCACGGGACAGAACTCTCGGGACCCAGTACTTC. Its protein product is CASSPRDRTLGTQYF. The rearrangement links TRBV19 to TRBJ2-5; 7 bases map to TRBD1. This CDR3 has 15 amino acids. Per the germline V gene, CDR1 is LNHDA and CDR2 is SQIVND (reference sequence). The trim removed 5 bases at V and 7 bases at J, leaving 13 bases unmatched.